The present entry profiles one TCR beta chain with its context. The antigen remains undetermined. Libraries were prepared by immunoSEQ multiplex PCR; TCRdb keeps only in-frame clonotypes and omits some of them. Found here are about 50,000 clones, around 70% of them singletons; the top ten hold under 5.5%. The V end lost 3 bases, the J end lost 6 bases, and 18 bases lay between the germline ends. The CDR3 is 16 amino acids. CDR1 is SGHRS and CDR2 is YFSETQ in the germline V gene. Subsequent to a culture period of nine to ten days, CD4+ T cells were isolated. The person's infection with SARS-CoV-2, confirmed by PCR, took place between March and December 2020. Vaccination of participants consisted of two doses of either the BNT162b2 or mRNA-1273 vaccine. IL-2 medium was substituted for half the medium on days 3 and 7. This entry belongs to a study of vaccination effects on CD4 cells after COVID-19. The overall study: Early and late time points after vaccination were used to sample a few convalescent patients.

Overall study results and limits: The post-vaccine spike-reactive clones of convalescents showed a predominance of new vaccine-induced clones. Vaccine- and infection-induced clones showed marked clonal contraction late following vaccination.

The input for sequencing was CD4+ T cells from PBMCs cultured without peptide, taken after COVID-19 vaccination. The chain uses TRBV5-1 and TRBJ2-2; the D gene is possibly TRBD2 (6 bases). The clonotype was recovered from a human donor who had a prior SARS-CoV-2 infection. The CDR3 DNA reads TGCGCCAGCAGCTGGGAACTGACTAGGTTGGCCGGGGAGCTGTTTTTT. This translates into CASSWELTRLAGELFF.